The sample holds many counts of the clone carrying this T cell receptor beta chain. What it binds is not known. TCR beta CDR3 regions were amplified from RNA. Carried out on the TCR CDR3, a first-round RT-PCR used the HTBI primer set. TCRdb independently ran MiXCR on the multiplex PCR reads; one entry per CDR3 protein. The repertoire holds about 300,000 distinct CDR3 sequences, with approximately 18% as singletons. The sample is drawn from a study of T cells in Graves' hyperthyroidism and ophthalmopathy. Study-wide results and caveats: In the analysis, a 13 V-J model separated ophthalmopathy from stable hyperthyroidism. Blood shared most expanded thyroid clonotypes above 0.001.

CDR3 length equals 14 residues. Germline V CDR1 and CDR2: SNHLY, FYNNEI. V lost 7 bases and J lost 1, with 10 bases in between. Ophthalmopathy patients had Clinical Activity Score at least 3, NOSPECS grade at least 4, duration under 3 months. The source of this sequence is a man between 45 and 60 years old with Graves' ophthalmopathy. Sequencing was carried out using blood. The chain couples TRBV2 to TRBJ2-2, with D hard to call. CDR3 protein: CASNQLRNTGELFF. The CDR3 nucleotides read TGTGCCAGCAACCAACTCAGGAACACCGGGGAGCTGTTTTTT.